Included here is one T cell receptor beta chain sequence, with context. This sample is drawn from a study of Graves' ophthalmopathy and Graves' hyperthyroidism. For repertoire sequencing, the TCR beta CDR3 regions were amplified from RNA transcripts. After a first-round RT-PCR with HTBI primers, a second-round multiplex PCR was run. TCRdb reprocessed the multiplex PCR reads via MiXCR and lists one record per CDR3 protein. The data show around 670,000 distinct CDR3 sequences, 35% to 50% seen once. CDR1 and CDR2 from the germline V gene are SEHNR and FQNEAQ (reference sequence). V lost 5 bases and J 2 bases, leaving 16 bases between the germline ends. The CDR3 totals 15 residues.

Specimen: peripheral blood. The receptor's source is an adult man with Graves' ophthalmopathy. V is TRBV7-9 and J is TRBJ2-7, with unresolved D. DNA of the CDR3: TGTGCCAGCAGCCCAGACCTTGGGCATACCTACGAGCAGTACTTC. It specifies CASSPDLGHTYEQYF.